Listed below are T cell receptor beta chains from one sample, sequenced in a study of blood T cells in healthy people across ages. MiXCR, run by TCRdb on the 5' RACE reads, gives a single entry per CDR3 protein. Of hundreds of thousands of distinct CDR3 sequences detected, 40% to 45% appear once; the ten largest clones hold 25% to 35%. Sequencing input: blood. The receptors were gathered from a man older than 75 in good health. CDR3s include the opening cysteine and the closing phenylalanine or tryptophan. The D gene is left open where the match is weak. Only part of the rows carry a size: once, few, many, or a class if the clone is expanded.

CDR3aa: CSATFQGGYGELFF; CDR3nt: TGCAGTGCTACCTTCCAGGGGGGGTACGGGGAGCTGTTTTTT; v_gene: TRBV20-1; j_gene: TRBJ2-2; d_gene: .; abundance: .
CDR3aa: CASSFDRVRRNTEAFF; CDR3nt: TGTGCCAGCAGCTTCGACAGAGTTCGGAGGAACACTGAAGCTTTCTTT; v_gene: TRBV6-5; j_gene: TRBJ1-1; d_gene: .; abundance: many
CDR3aa: CASSSTGTTRHTQYF; CDR3nt: TGTGCCAGCAGTTCCACCGGGACTACGAGGCATACGCAGTATTTT; v_gene: TRBV27; j_gene: TRBJ2-3; d_gene: TRBD2; abundance: .
CDR3aa: CASSPAISSDSPRTDTQYF; CDR3nt: TGTGCCAGCAGTCCGGCCATCTCTAGCGACTCCCCCCGCACAGATACGCAGTATTTT; v_gene: TRBV11-1; j_gene: TRBJ2-3; d_gene: .; abundance: few
CDR3aa: CATSATVGDTGELFF; CDR3nt: TGTGCCACCAGTGCGACAGTCGGCGACACCGGGGAGCTGTTTTTT; v_gene: TRBV24-1; j_gene: TRBJ2-2; d_gene: .; abundance: .
CDR3aa: CASSKAPTSGGSKPMARGTDTQYF; CDR3nt: TGTGCCAGCAGCAAAGCCCCAACTAGCGGGGGGTCGAAACCCATGGCCCGGGGCACAGATACGCAGTATTTT; v_gene: TRBV21-1; j_gene: TRBJ2-3; d_gene: .; abundance: once
CDR3aa: CASKGGLERGETQYF; CDR3nt: TGTGCCAGCAAAGGGGGGTTAGAGCGGGGAGAGACCCAGTACTTC; v_gene: TRBV7-2; j_gene: TRBJ2-5; d_gene: .; abundance: many
CDR3aa: CSATQSDRNTEAFF; CDR3nt: TGCAGTGCTACCCAATCGGACAGGAACACTGAAGCTTTCTTT; v_gene: TRBV20-1; j_gene: TRBJ1-1; d_gene: .; abundance: .
CDR3aa: CASSQPYSYNEQYF; CDR3nt: TGCGCCAGCAGCCAACCATACTCCTACAATGAGCAGTACTTC; v_gene: TRBV4-1; j_gene: TRBJ2-7; d_gene: .; abundance: few
CDR3aa: CSVSLGTGITDTQYF; CDR3nt: TGCAGTGTTAGTTTGGGGACAGGGATCACAGATACGCAGTATTTT; v_gene: TRBV20-1; j_gene: TRBJ2-3; d_gene: TRBD1; abundance: .
CDR3aa: CRFEGDYGYTF; CDR3nt: TGCAGGTTTGAAGGGGACTATGGCTACACCTTC; v_gene: TRBV20-1; j_gene: TRBJ1-2; d_gene: .; abundance: few
CDR3aa: CASSYSSRTGELFF; CDR3nt: TGTGCCAGCAGTTACTCTTCCAGAACCGGGGAGCTGTTTTTT; v_gene: TRBV6-2/TRBV6-3; j_gene: TRBJ2-2; d_gene: .; abundance: few
CDR3aa: CASSLGPSGANVLTF; CDR3nt: TGTGCCAGCAGCTTGGGGCCCTCTGGGGCCAACGTCCTGACTTTC; v_gene: TRBV5-4; j_gene: TRBJ2-6; d_gene: .; abundance: many
CDR3aa: CATIQGGEETQYF; CDR3nt: TGTGCCACCATACAGGGAGGAGAAGAGACCCAGTACTTC; v_gene: TRBV28; j_gene: TRBJ2-5; d_gene: .; abundance: .
CDR3aa: CASSFEGDPNYEQYF; CDR3nt: TGTGCCAGCAGCTTCGAAGGAGATCCAAACTACGAGCAGTACTTC; v_gene: TRBV11-1; j_gene: TRBJ2-7; d_gene: .; abundance: many
CDR3aa: CASSSTPLSGANVLTF; CDR3nt: TGTGCCAGCAGTTCTACACCCCTCTCTGGGGCCAACGTCCTGACTTTC; v_gene: TRBV6-4; j_gene: TRBJ2-6; d_gene: .; abundance: .
CDR3aa: CASSPRLGQGTDTQYF; CDR3nt: TGTGCCAGCAGCCCCCGCCTCGGACAGGGCACAGATACGCAGTATTTT; v_gene: TRBV9; j_gene: TRBJ2-3; d_gene: TRBD1; abundance: few
CDR3aa: CASSYRGDIMNTEAFF; CDR3nt: TGTGCCAGCAGTTACAGGGGGGACATCATGAACACTGAAGCTTTCTTT; v_gene: TRBV6-5; j_gene: TRBJ1-1; d_gene: .; abundance: .